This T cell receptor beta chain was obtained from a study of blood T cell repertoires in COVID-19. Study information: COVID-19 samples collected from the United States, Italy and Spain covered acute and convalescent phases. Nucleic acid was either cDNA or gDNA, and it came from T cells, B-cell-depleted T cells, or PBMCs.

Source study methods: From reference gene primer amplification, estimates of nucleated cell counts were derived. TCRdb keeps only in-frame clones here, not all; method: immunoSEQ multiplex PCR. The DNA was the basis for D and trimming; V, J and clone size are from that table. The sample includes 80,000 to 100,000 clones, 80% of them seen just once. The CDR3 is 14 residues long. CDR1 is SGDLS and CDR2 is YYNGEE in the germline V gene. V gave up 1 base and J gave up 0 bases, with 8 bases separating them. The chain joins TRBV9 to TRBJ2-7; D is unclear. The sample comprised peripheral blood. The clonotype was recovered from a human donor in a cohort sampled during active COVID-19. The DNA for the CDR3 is TGTGCCAGCAGCGTAAGGTGGAGCTCCTACGAGCAGTACTTC. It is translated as CASSVRWSSYEQYF.